This T cell receptor (beta chain) was observed in a study of monozygotic twins with inflammatory bowel disease. Germline-derived CDR1 and CDR2 are MNHEY and SMNVEV (reference sequence). The CDR3 covers 15 residues. Eight cDNA synthesis reactions were run for every sample. No DNA is given; TCRdb re-called the 5' RACE reads and lists each CDR3 protein once. This sample's table reports around 450,000 distinct CDR3 sequences. Input material: blood. V gene TRBV27 combines with J gene TRBJ1-1; TCRdb selects TRBD1, and the lack of DNA leaves this call unchecked. This clonotype was obtained from a human donor with ulcerative colitis or Crohn's disease, or a healthy co-twin of an affected twin (not recorded which). CDR3 sequence: CASSSRQLLGTEAFF.